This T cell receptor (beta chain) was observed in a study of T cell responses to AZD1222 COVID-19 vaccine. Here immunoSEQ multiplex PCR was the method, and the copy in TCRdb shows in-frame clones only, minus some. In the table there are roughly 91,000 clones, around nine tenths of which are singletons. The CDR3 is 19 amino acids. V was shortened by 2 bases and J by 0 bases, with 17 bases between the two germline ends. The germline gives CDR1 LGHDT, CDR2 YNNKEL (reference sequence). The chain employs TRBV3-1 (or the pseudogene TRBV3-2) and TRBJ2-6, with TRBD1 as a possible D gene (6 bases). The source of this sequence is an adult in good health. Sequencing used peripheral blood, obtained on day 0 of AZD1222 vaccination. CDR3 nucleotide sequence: TGTGCCAGCAGCCAATTTGGGACAAGTACCATCTCTGGGGCCAACGTCCTGACTTTC. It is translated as CASSQFGTSTISGANVLTF.